This TCR beta chain was captured by sequencing in a study of response to subunit inactivated influenza vaccine. General observations from the study: Authors suggested each seasonal flu vaccination may recruit only limited numbers of new T cells.

TCRdb ran MiXCR on the RT-PCR reads and lists one entry per CDR3 protein. The sample lists around 850,000 distinct CDR3 sequences; approximately 17% were seen once. This clonotype has just a few counts. Antigen unknown. The V end lost 5 bases, the J end lost 5 bases, and 16 bases lay between the germline ends. The CDR3 is 14 residues long. The germline V gene has CDR1 SGHKS and CDR2 YYEKEE (reference sequence). Here the sequenced sample was PBMCs from blood, taken roughly 5 days after vaccination. The rearrangement joins TRBV5-5 to TRBJ1-1, with D hard to call. This clonotype originated in a man aged 50-60 years who received an inactivated influenza vaccine. CDR3 bases: TGTGCCAGCAGATCCCGACCCCTCGGAACTGAAGCTTTCTTT. Amino acids: CASRSRPLGTEAFF.